The next 9 T cell receptor beta chains were all read from a single sample in a study of T cells in Graves' hyperthyroidism and ophthalmopathy. It was RNA transcripts that yielded the amplified TCR beta CDR3 regions. First-round RT-PCR with HTBI primers amplified the TCR CDR3 region. MiXCR, run by TCRdb on the multiplex PCR reads, gives a single entry per CDR3 protein. The top ten hold about 17% of the sample, which has 480,000 or so distinct CDR3 sequences, approximately 14% seen once. The specimen sequenced was blood. The receptors shown here come from a woman between 18 and 29 years old with Graves' hyperthyroidism.

This clonotype was seen many times. The chain is built from TRBV30 and TRBJ2-7; D is ambiguous. The CDR3 runs to 12 residues. CDR1 GTSNPN and CDR2 SVGIG come from the germline V gene (reference sequence). Trimming removed 5 bases from V and 7 bases from J, with 15 bases in between. CDR3 protein: CAWQMDVREQYF. CDR3 nucleotide sequence: TGTGCCTGGCAAATGGATGTTAGGGAGCAGTACTTC.

This clonotype has a count of ten or more. This sequence joins TRBV6-1 and TRBJ1-6, with TRBD1 identical over 7 bases. Trimming took 5 bases from V and 9 from J; bases not matched to a gene: 4. This CDR3 spans 13 amino acids. CDR1 MNHNS and CDR2 SASEGT come from the germline V gene. The CDR3 nucleotides read TGTGCCAGCAGTTCCAGGGACAGTTCACCCCTCCACTTT. It is translated as CASSSRDSSPLHF.

This clonotype was recorded at least ten times. V usage is TRBV12-3 or TRBV12-4 and J usage is TRBJ2-1, with 7 bases identical to TRBD2. CDR3 length: 14 amino acids. The V gene end was trimmed by 3 bases and the J gene end by 3 bases; junction bases not matched to a gene: 2. Here the CDR3 reads CASSFERDYNEQFF. The CDR3 DNA reads as TGTGCCAGCAGTTTCGAGCGGGACTACAATGAGCAGTTCTTC.

This clonotype was recorded many times. The chain recombines TRBV2 with TRBJ2-7; TRBD1 might be the D (6 bases). Per germline, CDR1 SNHLY and CDR2 FYNNEI. The CDR3 has 15 residues. The V end lost 5 bases, the J end lost 0 bases, and 14 bases lay between the germline ends. The CDR3 bases are TGTGCCAGCAGTAGGGGGAGACGAAACTCCTACGAGCAGTACGTC. It is translated as CASSRGRRNSYEQYV.

This clonotype came up many times. The chain joins TRBV30 to TRBJ2-3, with 13 bases that match TRBD2. CDR1 and CDR2 from the germline V gene are GTSNPN and SVGIG (reference sequence). The CDR3 sequence is 12 residues long. V lost 7 bases to trimming and J lost 8 bases; unmatched junction nucleotides: 3. The DNA for the CDR3 is TGTGCCTACGGGACTAGCGGGATTACGCAGTATTTT. Its protein product is CAYGTSGITQYF.

This clonotype has more than one count but fewer than ten. Being one base from a much bigger clone, this may be a read error. The chain has TRBV2 and TRBJ2-7; TRBD1 matches 8 bases. CDR1 SNHLY and CDR2 FYNNEI come from the germline V gene. The CDR3 is made up of 15 amino acids. With 5 bases clipped from V and 4 bases from J, the junction kept 10 bases outside the gene matches. CDR3 bases: TGTGCCAGCAGTAGCCGGGACAGGAGTATGTACGAGCAGTACTTC. Protein: CASSSRDRSMYEQYF.

Many counts were recorded for this clonotype. The CDR3 nucleotides read TGTGCCATCAACGCTCCGGGACAGGCTTATAGGGGCTACACCTTC. This translates into CAINAPGQAYRGYTF. V usage is TRBV10-3 and J usage is TRBJ1-2; the match to TRBD1 covers 8 bases. Germline values: CDR1 ENHRY, CDR2 SYGVKD. J lost 8 bases, V lost 7 bases, and 15 bases had no gene match. The CDR3 has 15 residues.

V and J are TRBV19 and TRBJ2-5, with 10 bases identical to TRBD2. Per germline, CDR1 LNHDA and CDR2 SQIVND (reference sequence). Losses at the gene ends were 7 bases for V and 3 bases for J; bases not matched to a gene: 14. This CDR3 comprises 17 residues. The CDR3 region has the DNA TGTGCCAGTAACCTCCGGGCTAGCGGGAGTCTGGAAGAGACCCAGTACTTC. It specifies CASNLRASGSLEETQYF.

This clonotype occurred a few times. The chain has TRBV20-1 and TRBJ1-2; D is ambiguous. This CDR3 comprises 14 residues. V was pared by 0 bases and J by 5 bases, with 13 bases between. The germline V gene has CDR1 DFQATT and CDR2 SNEGSKA (reference sequence). The CDR3 nucleotides read TGCAGTGCTAGAGATTGGGGAGCGATATATGGCTACACCTTC. Its translation is CSARDWGAIYGYTF.